This T cell receptor (beta chain) was captured in a study of neoadjuvant anti-PD-1 for oral cavity cancer. Points from the study as a whole: Higher pretreatment blood Treg/Th17 ratios correlated with higher pretreatment blood and lower post-treatment tumor TCRbeta clonality.

Profiling relied on immunoSEQ multiplex PCR, and the TCRdb table lists in-frame clones only, not all of them. The profile shows about 13,000 clones, 67% of them singletons. With regard to this clone: Its antigen is currently unknown.

As for time point: after neoadjuvant nivolumab, at surgical resection. The patients had HPV-negative, locally advanced oral cavity squamous cell carcinoma. CDR1 is SGHDN and CDR2 is FVKESK in the germline V gene. The CDR3 extends over 12 amino acids. Trimming removed 6 bases from V and 6 bases from J, with 11 bases in between. The chain uses TRBV14 and TRBJ1-2; D uncertain. The sample here was PBMCs, taken after nivolumab (anti-PD-1) treatment. The receptor's source is a person aged 40 to 85 with oral cavity squamous cell carcinoma. CDR3 loop: CASRNSGDGYTF. CDR3 sequence (DNA): TGTGCCAGCAGGAATAGTGGAGATGGCTACACCTTC. The variable domain in full, completed from reference TRBV14 and TRBJ1-2, reads EAGVTQFPSHSVIEKGQTVTLRCDPISGHDNLYWYRRVMGKEIKFLLHFVKESKQDESGMPNNRFLAERTGGTYSTLKVQPAELEDSGVYFCASRNSGDGYTFGSGTRLTVV.